This passage covers 32 T cell receptor beta chains from one sample sequenced in a study of Tregs in tolerant kidney transplant recipients (dated by TCRdb to the late 2010s). Related donors were used in the transplants with nonmyeloablative bone marrow transplantation, and mixed chimerism was transient in the human trials. The library relied on the immunoSEQ multiplex PCR assay. Held by TCRdb, this immuneACCESS table contains in-frame sequences only and omits some clones. Under half of the omission traces to an unresolved V gene where checked; the cause of the rest is unknown. This sample holds roughly 52,000 clones; 91% were observed only once. The biggest ten clones account for around 15% of the sample. The sample in question was CD8+ T cells from blood (PBMCs), obtained 24 months after the transplant. The source is a human patient who received a combined kidney and bone marrow transplant. Some T cells seen after a transplant may have their origin in the graft donor.

This clone was recorded only once. The chain carries TRBV5-1 and TRBJ2-3; 7 nucleotides line up with TRBD1. The CDR3 is 16 amino acids. From germline, CDR1 is SGHRS and CDR2 YFSETQ. The V and J ends lost 0 bases and 3 bases, in that order; junction bases with no gene match: 7. CDR3 protein: CASSLVRGLATDTQYF. The DNA of the CDR3 is TGCGCCAGCAGCTTGGTAAGGGGGCTAGCAACAGATACGCAGTATTTT.

The genes are TRBV28 and TRBJ1-1; D gene unclear. Between the trimmed V and J ends, which lost 7 bases and 8 bases, there was a span of 11 bases. The CDR3 totals 11 residues. The germline V gene has CDR1 MDHEN and CDR2 SYDVKM. The DNA for the CDR3 is TGTGCCAGCACCACTCGGGGAGAAGCTTTCTTT. Encoded protein: CASTTRGEAFF.

The chain links TRBV19 to TRBJ2-7; 9 nucleotides align to TRBD1. The germline V gene encodes CDR1 LNHDA and CDR2 SQIVND (reference sequence). After removal of 6 bases from V and 2 bases from J, the junction contained 5 bases not matched to a gene. This CDR3 contains 14 residues. CDR3 DNA sequence: TGTGCCAGTAGACCGGGACAGGGTCCCTACGAGCAGTACTTC. Translating gives CASRPGQGPYEQYF.

The CDR3 coding sequence is TGTGCCAGTAGCTTACGGACAGGGGGGGTAGAGACCCAGTACTTC. This codes for CASSLRTGGVETQYF. The chain uses TRBV19 and TRBJ2-5, with TRBD1 matching 10 bases. Germline trimming cut 6 bases from V and 4 bases from J; bases unmatched to any gene: 8. This CDR3 has 15 amino acids. Germline values: CDR1 LNHDA, CDR2 SQIVND (reference sequence).

This clone has only one observation. The chain employs TRBV7-9 and TRBJ1-2; D ambiguous. Germline loops: CDR1 SEHNR, CDR2 FQNEAQ (reference sequence). V shed 1 base and J shed 0 bases, with 15 bases lying between them. The CDR3 has 17 residues. CDR3 loop: CASSLVLGEPANYGYTF. CDR3 in DNA: TGTGCCAGCAGCTTAGTTCTAGGCGAGCCAGCTAACTATGGCTACACCTTC. The variable domain in full, completed from reference TRBV7-9 and TRBJ1-2, reads DTGVSQNPRHKITKRGQNVTFRCDPISEHNRLYWYRQTLGQGPEFLTYFQNEAQLEKSRLLSDRFSAERPKGSFSTLEIQRTEQGDSAMYLCASSLVLGEPANYGYTFGSGTRLTVV.

A word on this clone: Other nucleotide sequences in the sample specify the same CDR3. V is TRBV10-3 and J is TRBJ1-2; tentative D call: TRBD1 (6 bases). The V gene lost 8 bases and the J gene lost 0 bases, with 13 bases spanning the gap. The CDR3 is 14 residues long. CDR1 is ENHRY and CDR2 is SYGVKD in the germline V gene. CDR3 DNA: TGTGCCATCGCGACAGGCTCCACTAACTATGGCTACACCTTC. Residues: CAIATGSTNYGYTF.

The chain joins TRBV19 to TRBJ2-5; D perhaps matches TRBD1 (6 bases). Per the germline V gene, CDR1 is LNHDA and CDR2 is SQIVND (reference sequence). Trimming left V 4 bases short and J 5 bases short, with 11 bases between. The CDR3 runs to 13 residues. The CDR3 loop is CASSTWTAETQYF. As DNA, the CDR3 is TGTGCCAGTAGTACTTGGACAGCGGAGACCCAGTACTTC.

J is TRBJ2-3 and V is TRBV9; 10 bases map to TRBD2. Germline CDR1 reads SGDLS; CDR2 reads YYNGEE. This CDR3 contains 16 residues. With V trimmed by 4 bases and J by 5 bases, 10 bases remained unmatched. CDR3 coding DNA: TGTGCCAGCAGCCCCTGGGTAGCGGGGGGTTTAGATACGCAGTATTTT. This sequence encodes CASSPWVAGGLDTQYF.

In its sample, this clone was seen a few times. The junction differs from germline at one of its ends, possibly a read error. The chain is built from TRBV4-1 and TRBJ2-3; D unclear. The CDR3 extends over 13 amino acids. Germline V CDR1 and CDR2: MGHRA, YSYEKL. The CDR3 spells CASSHTSTDTQYF. CDR3 nucleotide sequence: TGTGCCAGCAGCCATACTAGCACAGATACGCAGTATTTT.

V is TRBV7-9 and J is TRBJ2-5; D is unresolved. There are 14 residues in the CDR3. CDR1 and CDR2 (germline): SEHNR, FQNEAQ (reference sequence). V lost 1 base and J lost 2, with 8 bases in between. CDR3 bases: TGTGCCAGCAGCTTAGATCAGGAACAAGAGACCCAGTACTTC. Translation: CASSLDQEQETQYF.

The chain combines TRBV19 with TRBJ2-5, with TRBD1 matching over 7 bases. V dropped 5 bases and J dropped 5; count of bases not matched to a gene: 8. The CDR3 loop spans 14 amino acids. Germline assignment: CDR1 LNHDA and CDR2 SQIVND (reference sequence). In nucleotides, the CDR3 is TGTGCCAGTAGTGGCGCCAGGGGGTACGAGACCCAGTACTTC. It translates to CASSGARGYETQYF.

J is TRBJ2-2 and V is TRBV14; TRBD1 matches 7 bases. Germline V gives CDR1 SGHDN, CDR2 FVKESK. With V trimmed by 3 bases and J by 3 bases, 10 bases remained unmatched. The CDR3 extends over 17 amino acids. The CDR3 DNA reads as TGTGCCAGCAGCCAGAGTTACACGGGACAGCACACCGGGGAGCTGTTTTTT. Its translation: CASSQSYTGQHTGELFF.

This sequence joins TRBV19 and TRBJ1-5; 7 bases are shared with TRBD1. This CDR3 is 12 amino acids long. Germline V gene data show CDR1 as LNHDA and CDR2 as SQIVND (reference sequence). Trimming cost V 9 bases and J 4 bases; bases outside gene matches: 3. CDR3 sequence (DNA): TGTGCCAGCCGACAGGGTAATCAGCCCCAGCATTTT. Amino acids: CASRQGNQPQHF. The whole variable domain, remainder taken from reference TRBV19 and TRBJ1-5, is DGGITQSPKYLFRKEGQNVTLSCEQNLNHDAMYWYRQDPGQGLRLIYYSQIVNDFQKGDIAEGYSVSREKKESFPLTVTSAQKNPTAFYLCASRQGNQPQHFGDGTRLSIL.

This sequence joins TRBV6-5 and TRBJ1-2, with TRBD1 as a possible D gene (5 bases). The V and J ends lost 6 bases and 3 bases respectively, with 11 bases between them. The CDR3 spans 13 residues. Per germline, CDR1 MNHEY and CDR2 SVGAGI. The CDR3: CASRSGRYYGYTF. The CDR3 bases are TGTGCCAGCAGATCAGGGCGCTACTATGGCTACACCTTC.

The rearrangement joins TRBV28 to TRBJ1-5, with 9 bases fitting TRBD1. The CDR3 length is 20 residues. V trimming: 4 bases; J trimming: 0 bases; junction bases outside the gene matches: 16. From germline, CDR1 is MDHEN and CDR2 SYDVKM. The CDR3 is CASSSLDNRGRVYSNQPQHF. The CDR3 DNA is TGTGCCAGCAGTTCTTTAGACAACAGGGGGCGGGTATATAGCAATCAGCCCCAGCATTTT.

This chain connects TRBV30 to TRBJ1-2; D unresolved. The CDR3 loop spans 13 amino acids. Germline V CDR1 and CDR2: GTSNPN, SVGIG (reference sequence). The germline V and J ends were trimmed by 1 base and 2 bases, with 8 bases remaining between them. For the CDR3, the DNA is TGTGCCTGGAGTGATGAGGGAAACTATGGCTACACCTTC. Its translation is CAWSDEGNYGYTF.

The V gene is TRBV7-2, the J gene TRBJ2-1, with 7 bases that match TRBD2. CDR1 is SGHTA and CDR2 is FQGNSA in the germline V gene. V lost 4 bases, J lost 4 bases, and 10 bases stayed unmatched. The CDR3 contains 16 residues. The CDR3: CASSSRAGPLYNEQFF. The CDR3 nucleotides are TGTGCCAGCAGCTCACGAGCGGGGCCTCTTTACAATGAGCAGTTCTTC.

This clone has just one count. The V call is TRBV7-9, the J call TRBJ2-3, with a weak D call TRBD2 (5 bases). Germline V gene lookup returns CDR1 SEHNR and CDR2 FQNEAQ (reference sequence). Trimming cost V 5 bases and J 4 bases, with 19 bases left between them. The CDR3 loop spans 16 amino acids. This CDR3 reads CASSAIILENPDTQYF. CDR3 bases: TGTGCCAGCAGCGCGATCATACTAGAGAACCCAGATACGCAGTATTTT.

The chain recombines TRBV5-4 with TRBJ2-7; D unclear. Germline CDR1 is SGHNT and CDR2 is YYREEE (reference sequence). The CDR3 has 13 amino acids. Trimming cost V 5 bases and J 4 bases, with 13 bases left between them. As DNA, the CDR3 is TGTGCCAGCAGATCGACTGACGGATACGAGCAGTACTTC. Translated: CASRSTDGYEQYF.

V and J are TRBV19 and TRBJ2-1; a possible D gene is TRBD2 (6 bases). This CDR3 is 15 amino acids long. Germline CDR1 and CDR2: LNHDA and SQIVND (reference sequence). Deletions cut 6 bases from V and 0 bases from J, with 12 bases between. CDR3 residues: CASRRDLSSYNEQFF. The CDR3 nucleotides read TGTGCCAGTAGGAGGGACTTAAGCTCCTACAATGAGCAGTTCTTC.

The chain has TRBV7-2 and TRBJ2-3; D might be TRBD1 (5 bases). This CDR3 contains 15 residues. The germline gives CDR1 SGHTA, CDR2 FQGNSA. V was trimmed by 1 base and J by 6 bases, leaving 14 bases between them. The CDR3 coding sequence is TGTGCCAGCAGCTTAGAGGGCCAAAAGGGGGATACGCAGTATTTT. Its protein is CASSLEGQKGDTQYF.

This clone was seen once. CDR3 coding DNA: TGTGCCAGCAGCGTAGATCTAGCGGGAGTAGATACGCAGTATTTT. Protein product: CASSVDLAGVDTQYF. The V gene is TRBV9, the J gene TRBJ2-3, with TRBD2 matching 10 bases. With 0 bases clipped from V and 5 bases from J, the junction kept 3 bases outside the gene matches. The CDR3 sequence is 15 residues long. Germline V CDR1 and CDR2: SGDLS, YYNGEE.

The V and J genes are TRBV13 and TRBJ1-2, with D maybe TRBD1 (5 bases). Germline V gene data show CDR1 as PRHDT and CDR2 as FYEKMQ (reference sequence). V was pared by 5 bases and J by 8 bases, with 12 bases between. The CDR3 is 12 amino acids. The DNA of the CDR3 is TGTGCCAGCAGCCAAAACAGGTGGGGCTACACCTTC. The encoded protein is CASSQNRWGYTF.

The chain's CDR3 is CASSLGGFSGGAQETQYF. In DNA, the CDR3 is TGTGCCAGCAGCTTAGGTGGATTTAGCGGGGGGGCCCAAGAGACCCAGTACTTC. The rearrangement uses TRBV7-6 and TRBJ2-5; TRBD2 matches 11 bases. V lost 1 base and J lost 1; bases outside the gene matches: 8. CDR3 length: 18 residues. CDR1 is SGHVS and CDR2 is FNYEAQ in the germline V gene.

V usage is TRBV28 and J usage is TRBJ1-1; 7 bases line up with TRBD1. Losses at the gene ends were 5 bases for V and 3 bases for J; bases not matched to a gene: 12. The germline V gene encodes CDR1 MDHEN and CDR2 SYDVKM. This CDR3 is built from 16 residues. CDR3 region: CASSPGTVGPDTEAFF. The CDR3 DNA sequence: TGTGCCAGCAGTCCCGGGACAGTAGGGCCCGACACTGAAGCTTTCTTT.

The chain links TRBV11-2 to TRBJ1-3; D gene uncertain. Germline CDR1 reads SGHAT; CDR2 reads FQNNGV. V was cut by 4 bases and J by 1 base, with 11 bases left in between. The CDR3 length is 15 residues. The CDR3 region has the DNA TGTGCCAGCAGCTATTGGGCCAGGTCTGGAAACACCATATATTTT. It translates to CASSYWARSGNTIYF. The full variable domain, with the rest looked up from reference TRBV11-2 and TRBJ1-3, is EAGVAQSPRYKIIEKRQSVAFWCNPISGHATLYWYQQILGQGPKLLIQFQNNGVVDDSQLPKDRFSAERLKGVDSTLKIQPAKLEDSAVYLCASSYWARSGNTIYFGEGSWLTVV.

This sequence joins TRBV7-9 and TRBJ2-2; 8 nucleotides align to TRBD2. CDR3 length equals 16 residues. The J segment lost 0 bases and the V segment lost 4 bases, leaving 4 bases of the junction unmatched. Germline assignment: CDR1 SEHNR and CDR2 FQNEAQ (reference sequence). The CDR3 DNA reads as TGTGCCAGCAGCTCTGAACTAGCGGCGAACACCGGGGAGCTGTTTTTT. Translated, it gives CASSSELAANTGELFF. The full variable domain, in which reference TRBV7-9 and TRBJ2-2 provide the parts outside the CDR3, is DTGVSQNPRHKITKRGQNVTFRCDPISEHNRLYWYRQTLGQGPEFLTYFQNEAQLEKSRLLSDRFSAERPKGSFSTLEIQRTEQGDSAMYLCASSSELAANTGELFFGEGSRLTVL.

This chain joins TRBV30 and TRBJ2-3; a weak D match, TRBD2 (5 bases). V lost 7 bases to trimming and J lost 2 bases, with 13 bases between them. The V gene's germline CDR1 is GTSNPN and CDR2 SVGIG (reference sequence). The CDR3 covers 13 residues. CDR3 nucleotide sequence: TGTGCCTCTGAAGAGACTAACACAGATACGCAGTATTTT. Translating gives CASEETNTDTQYF.

The gene calls are TRBV15 and TRBJ1-1; D gene ambiguous. With 1 base removed from V and 8 bases from J, the gap between germline ends came to 11 bases. Germline values: CDR1 LNHNV, CDR2 YYDKDF (reference sequence). The CDR3 spans 13 residues. Here the CDR3 reads CATSRGSRAEAFF. The CDR3 region has the DNA TGTGCCACCAGCAGAGGTTCGAGGGCGGAAGCTTTCTTT. Based on the CDR3 plus reference TRBV15 and TRBJ1-1, the full variable domain is DAMVIQNPRYQVTQFGKPVTLSCSQTLNHNVMYWYQQKSSQAPKLLFHYYDKDFNNEADTPDNFQSRRPNTSFCFLDIRSPGLGDTAMYLCATSRGSRAEAFFGQGTRLTVV.

The rearrangement uses TRBV9 and TRBJ1-1; D uncertain. From germline, CDR1 is SGDLS and CDR2 YYNGEE. V lost 0 bases to trimming and J lost 0 bases, with 12 bases between them. There are 16 residues in the CDR3. The CDR3: CASSVGAGYMNTEAFF. The DNA for the CDR3 is TGTGCCAGCAGCGTAGGGGCAGGTTATATGAACACTGAAGCTTTCTTT.

This clone was detected only a few times. The rearrangement uses TRBV7-9 and TRBJ1-4; D remains unclear. The CDR3 spans 16 residues. Deletions cut 0 bases from V and 0 bases from J, with 8 bases between. Germline V gives CDR1 SEHNR, CDR2 FQNEAQ (reference sequence). The CDR3 reads CASSLAPFATNEKLFF. The CDR3, as DNA: TGTGCCAGCAGCTTAGCCCCGTTTGCAACTAATGAAAAACTGTTTTTT.

This clone was found once. Its ends do not fully match the called genes, so a read error is possible. The genes are TRBV7-9 and TRBJ1-2, with a tentative D call TRBD1 (6 bases). Germline values: CDR1 SEHNR, CDR2 FQNEAQ (reference sequence). The CDR3 consists of 11 residues. CDR3 protein: CASSTRQDKVF. For the CDR3, the DNA is TGTGCCAGCAGCACTCGACAGGACAAGGTGTTC.